This TCR beta chain was recorded in a study of T cells in Graves' hyperthyroidism and ophthalmopathy. Germline V gives CDR1 LGHDT, CDR2 YNNKEL (reference sequence). This CDR3 region has 14 residues. The ends were cut back, 5 bases at V and 2 bases at J, with 13 bases in the middle. This clonotype was recorded many times. Regions amplified from RNA transcripts were the TCR beta CDR3 regions. Carried out on the TCR CDR3, a first-round RT-PCR used the HTBI primer set. TCRdb redid the calling of the multiplex PCR reads with MiXCR, one entry per CDR3 protein. The table lists around 690,000 distinct CDR3 sequences, around 20% of them singletons, with approximately 30% in the top ten.

The V call is TRBV3-1, the J call TRBJ2-7; a possible D gene is TRBD1 (5 bases). The receptor's source is a man aged 30 to 45 with Graves' ophthalmopathy. Sequencing was performed on blood. CDR3 residues: CASSSTVKTYEQYF. In DNA form, the CDR3 reads TGTGCCAGCAGCTCGACAGTAAAAACCTACGAGCAGTACTTC.